These 31 T cell receptor beta chains were sequenced from one sample in a study of human T cells and chemical hapten exposure. Time point here: pre-sensitization, week 0. Treatment reported: therapeutic diphenylcyclopropenone sensitization with weekly scalp DPC. Sequencing started from total RNA isolated from unfractionated whole blood. From the RACE reads, TCRdb called clonotypes with MiXCR, one entry per CDR3 protein. The repertoire holds 40,000 or so distinct CDR3 sequences, 9% to 15% seen once, with approximately 1.9% in the top ten. Sequences were derived from whole blood, sampled in connection with sensitization to the hapten diphenylcyclopropenone (DPC). Every receptor here comes from a woman in her 40s with alopecia areata. Some clones in this sample may be carry-over from other donors' samples.

The CDR3 DNA is TGTGCCAGCAGTTTAAACAATGAGCAGTTCTTC. It codes for CASSLNNEQFF. The J gene is TRBJ2-1, the V gene TRBV28; D gene ambiguous. Trimming stripped 2 bases from V and 5 bases from J, with 1 base between. The CDR3 length is 11 residues. Germline assignment: CDR1 MDHEN and CDR2 SYDVKM.

This chain uses TRBV12-3 or TRBV12-4 with TRBJ1-1; 7 bases are a match to TRBD1. The CDR3 runs to 14 residues. Trimming cost V 5 bases and J 5 bases; bases outside gene matches: 8. The CDR3 bases are TGTGCCAGCAGTCTTCAAGGGGGCAGGACTGAAGCTTTCTTT. Its translation is CASSLQGGRTEAFF.

The V call is TRBV19, the J call TRBJ2-1; the match to TRBD2 covers 11 bases. This CDR3 contains 16 residues. With 5 bases clipped from V and 3 bases from J, the junction kept 6 bases outside the gene matches. In germline, CDR1 is LNHDA, CDR2 SQIVND (reference sequence). This CDR3 reads CASSATSGELYNEQFF. The CDR3 DNA sequence: TGTGCCAGTAGTGCGACTAGCGGGGAACTCTACAATGAGCAGTTCTTC. Supplemented by reference TRBV19 and TRBJ2-1, the full variable domain reads DGGITQSPKYLFRKEGQNVTLSCEQNLNHDAMYWYRQDPGQGLRLIYYSQIVNDFQKGDIAEGYSVSREKKESFPLTVTSAQKNPTAFYLCASSATSGELYNEQFFGPGTRLTVL.

This clonotype was counted many times. The CDR3 DNA sequence: TGTGCCAGCAGGGGGGGGAGAGCGGGTCAAGAGACCCAGTACTTC. It is translated as CASRGGRAGQETQYF. The genes are TRBV6-1 and TRBJ2-5; 7 bases are a match to TRBD2. From germline, CDR1 is MNHNS and CDR2 SASEGT. After removal of 6 bases from V and 2 bases from J, the junction contained 9 bases not matched to a gene. The CDR3 covers 15 residues.

At least ten counts were recorded for this clonotype. The chain recombines TRBV10-3 with TRBJ2-2; 12 bases align to TRBD2. CDR1 is ENHRY and CDR2 is SYGVKD in the germline V gene. Trimming cost V 4 bases and J 5 bases; bases outside gene matches: 2. There are 15 residues in the CDR3. The CDR3 DNA reads TGTGCCATCAGTGGCACTAGCGGGAGGACCGGGGAGCTGTTTTTT. Translation gives CAISGTSGRTGELFF.

This clonotype has just a few counts. The chain carries TRBV10-2 and TRBJ2-3; D may be TRBD2 (6 bases). Germline CDR1 is WSHSY and CDR2 is SAAADI. This CDR3 is built from 14 residues. Trimming took off 11 bases at V and 6 bases at J, with 21 bases between the two ends. The CDR3: CARSGDRFADTQYF. Written as DNA, the CDR3 is TGCGCCCGCTCGGGGGATCGATTCGCGGATACGCAGTATTTT.

In its sample, this clonotype was seen many times. The rearrangement joins TRBV27 to TRBJ2-2, with a possible D match to TRBD2 (5 bases). Germline CDR1 and CDR2: MNHEY and SMNVEV (reference sequence). V lost 5 bases and J lost 5, with 21 bases in between. There are 17 residues in the CDR3. CDR3 sequence (DNA): TGTGCCAGCAGTCCCCGTCCGGGGAAGGTGCGGACCGGGGAGCTGTTTTTT. It yields the protein CASSPRPGKVRTGELFF.

The V and J genes are TRBV4-3 and TRBJ1-3; no definite D call. V gave up 0 bases and J gave up 4 bases, with 10 bases separating them. The CDR3 extends over 15 amino acids. Germline V gives CDR1 LGHNA, CDR2 YSLEER. CDR3 loop: CASSQDLMVGNTIYF. DNA of the CDR3: TGCGCCAGCAGCCAAGATCTAATGGTCGGAAACACCATATATTTT.

The chain has TRBV5-1 and TRBJ2-5; no definite D call. V lost 1 base to trimming and J lost 0 bases, with 10 bases between them. The germline gives CDR1 SGHRS, CDR2 YFSETQ. The CDR3 is 15 residues long. DNA of the CDR3: TGCGCCAGCAGCTTGTCCAGAGCGTACCAAGAGACCCAGTACTTC. Its protein is CASSLSRAYQETQYF.

This clonotype was recorded once. A much larger clone is a single base away; this may be a read error. The chain joins TRBV10-1 to TRBJ2-3, with TRBD2 as a possible D gene (5 bases). The CDR3 covers 15 residues. V was shortened by 4 bases and J by 4 bases, with 15 bases between the two germline ends. Germline assignment: CDR1 WNHNN and CDR2 SYGVQD (reference sequence). CDR3 nucleotides: TGCGCCAGCAGTGGATCGGCGGGTGATCCAGATACGCAGTATTTT. Its translation: CASSGSAGDPDTQYF.

This clonotype was counted only a few times. J is TRBJ2-5 and V is TRBV11-2; TRBD2 aligns across 7 bases. The CDR3 covers 15 residues. Germline values: CDR1 SGHAT, CDR2 FQNNGV. The J segment lost 2 bases and the V segment lost 8 bases, leaving 11 bases of the junction unmatched. The DNA of the CDR3 is TGTGCCAGCTCCGAAGGGCTAGCGGTGCAAGAGACCCAGTACTTC. Its protein product is CASSEGLAVQETQYF. The variable domain in full, with the rest retrieved from reference TRBV11-2 and TRBJ2-5, is EAGVAQSPRYKIIEKRQSVAFWCNPISGHATLYWYQQILGQGPKLLIQFQNNGVVDDSQLPKDRFSAERLKGVDSTLKIQPAKLEDSAVYLCASSEGLAVQETQYFGPGTRLLVL.

This clonotype was detected many times. The rearrangement joins TRBV20-1 to TRBJ2-1; 10 nucleotides line up with TRBD2. V gave up 6 bases and J gave up 3 bases; unmatched junction bases: 8. The germline CDR1 and CDR2 sequences are DFQATT and SNEGSKA (reference sequence). The CDR3 has 15 amino acids. The CDR3 spells CSAAGRTSGYNEQFF. The CDR3 nucleotides are TGCAGTGCCGCGGGGCGGACTAGCGGCTACAATGAGCAGTTCTTC.

This clonotype was observed at least ten times. This chain links TRBV29-1 with TRBJ2-1, with 10 bases that match TRBD2. Trimming cost V 7 bases and J 6 bases; bases outside gene matches: 6. The CDR3 contains 13 residues. CDR1 SQVTM and CDR2 ANQGSEA come from the germline V gene. The CDR3, as DNA: TGCAGCGCACCGGGACTAGCGCTCAATGAGCAGTTCTTC. Protein product: CSAPGLALNEQFF.

This clonotype occurred a few times. The chain carries TRBV6-6 and TRBJ2-3; possibly TRBD1 or TRBD2 for D (5 bases each). The V and J ends lost 7 bases and 0 bases respectively, with 11 bases between them. The CDR3 contains 14 residues. Germline CDR1 is MNHNY and CDR2 is SVGAGI (reference sequence). The CDR3 loop reads CASTDRDSTDTQYF. The CDR3, as DNA: TGTGCCAGCACTGACCGGGACAGCACAGATACGCAGTATTTT.

The CDR3 DNA reads as TGTGCCAGCAAATTCGAAGGGACAGTTAGAAATCAGCCCCAGCATTTT. Amino acid sequence: CASKFEGTVRNQPQHF. The genes are TRBV19 and TRBJ1-5; 7 nucleotides line up with TRBD1. The germline V gene encodes CDR1 LNHDA and CDR2 SQIVND (reference sequence). V gave up 9 bases and J gave up 4 bases; unmatched junction bases: 15. The CDR3 contains 16 residues.

This clonotype was found many times. The chain couples TRBV20-1 to TRBJ2-1; D not resolved. CDR3 length equals 10 residues. Germline CDR1 and CDR2: DFQATT and SNEGSKA (reference sequence). Trimming pared 5 bases from V and 8 bases from J, leaving 7 bases between. The CDR3 DNA is TGCAGTGCTCAGTCGGATGAGCAGTTCTTC. Protein: CSAQSDEQFF.

About this clonotype: A much larger clone lies one base from this, so it may be a read error. The V gene is TRBV5-1, the J gene TRBJ2-7; D perhaps matches TRBD2 (6 bases). CDR1 is SGHRS and CDR2 is YFSETQ in the germline V gene. The CDR3 spans 16 residues. The CDR3 DNA sequence: TGCGCCAGCAGCCGAGCGGGCAGCGCAATAACCTACGAGGAGTACTTC. The encoded protein is CASSRAGSAITYEEYF.

This clonotype was seen at least ten times. The J gene is TRBJ2-1, the V gene TRBV18, with D possibly called TRBD1 or TRBD2 (5 bases each). V was cut by 2 bases and J by 4 bases, with 18 bases left in between. Germline assignment: CDR1 KGHSH and CDR2 LQKENI. The CDR3 covers 17 residues. This chain's CDR3 is CASSPGVGGAGYNEQFF. CDR3 coding DNA: TGTGCCAGCTCACCAGGCGTAGGTGGGGCGGGTTACAATGAGCAGTTCTTC. The whole variable domain, filled in from reference TRBV18 and TRBJ2-1, reads NAGVMQNPRHLVRRRGQEARLRCSPMKGHSHVYWYRQLPEEGLKFMVYLQKENIIDESGMPKERFSAEFPKEGPSILRIQQVVRGDSAAYFCASSPGVGGAGYNEQFFGPGTRLTVL.

This chain links TRBV18 with TRBJ1-4; the match to TRBD1 covers 8 bases. Germline V gene data show CDR1 as KGHSH and CDR2 as LQKENI. V dropped 0 bases and J dropped 14; count of bases not matched to a gene: 23. The length of the CDR3 is 19 residues. The CDR3 loop is CASSPPGTGPVLPNERLFF. The CDR3 nucleotides are TGTGCCAGCTCACCACCCGGGACAGGTCCCGTTTTGCCTAATGAAAGGCTGTTTTTT.

This clonotype occurred many times. The rearrangement uses TRBV20-1 and TRBJ2-7; D perhaps matches TRBD1 (6 bases). The CDR3 runs 13 residues. The V end was cut by 5 bases, the J end by 2 bases, with 13 bases between. Germline-derived CDR1 and CDR2 are DFQATT and SNEGSKA (reference sequence). CDR3 in DNA: TGCAGTGCTCGGACAGCCACAACCTACGAGCAGTACTTC. Protein product: CSARTATTYEQYF.

This clonotype was seen ten or more times. This chain uses TRBV4-1 with TRBJ2-4; D is unclear. Germline lookup yields CDR1 MGHRA and CDR2 YSYEKL. The CDR3 is 14 amino acids. Trimming took off 1 base at V and 6 bases at J, with 10 bases between the two ends. The CDR3 region is CASSQGEPRNIQYF. For the CDR3, the DNA is TGCGCCAGCAGCCAAGGGGAACCTCGAAACATTCAGTACTTC.

This clonotype came up many times. The V gene is TRBV4-2, the J gene TRBJ2-7, with a tentative D call TRBD1 (6 bases). V lost 3 bases and J lost 5, with 23 bases in between. This CDR3 contains 17 residues. Germline V gene lookup returns CDR1 LGHNA and CDR2 YNFKEQ. The CDR3 nucleotides read TGTGCCAGCAGCCAGAAGGCCCCATTGTTGGCAGGGGACGAGCAGTACTTC. Its translation is CASSQKAPLLAGDEQYF.

This clonotype was seen a few times. V gene TRBV2 combines with J gene TRBJ2-3; D remains ambiguous. Germline assignment: CDR1 SNHLY and CDR2 FYNNEI. V was trimmed by 7 bases and J by 5 bases, leaving 10 bases between them. This CDR3 comprises 12 residues. The CDR3: CASNLWRDTQYF. CDR3 in DNA: TGTGCCAGCAATCTGTGGAGAGATACGCAGTATTTT.

This clonotype was picked up many times. The genes are TRBV19 and TRBJ1-5; perhaps TRBD1 as D (5 bases). Germline V gene sequence: CDR1 LNHDA, CDR2 SQIVND (reference sequence). The V end lost 9 bases, the J end lost 7 bases, and 13 bases lay between the germline ends. There are 12 residues in the CDR3. The CDR3 bases are TGTGCCAGCAGGGCTCGCGGGCAGCCCCAGCATTTT. Its protein product is CASRARGQPQHF.

This clonotype appeared many times. The rearrangement joins TRBV3-1 to TRBJ1-2; D is ambiguous. The CDR3 has 14 amino acids. The germline V and J ends were trimmed by 0 bases and 6 bases, with 11 bases remaining between them. Germline CDR1 reads LGHDT; CDR2 reads YNNKEL (reference sequence). The CDR3 DNA follows: TGTGCCAGCAGCCAAGATTCTCGTCTTCATGGCTACACCTTC. This codes for CASSQDSRLHGYTF.

This clonotype has a count of ten or more. The chain links TRBV6-6 to TRBJ2-3; 12 nucleotides agree with TRBD2. With V trimmed by 4 bases and J by 3 bases, 5 bases remained unmatched. Germline values: CDR1 MNHNY, CDR2 SVGAGI (reference sequence). The CDR3 length is 16 residues. Written as DNA, the CDR3 is TGTGCCAGCAGTTCACGACTAGCGGGGGTTACAGATACGCAGTATTTT. Translation: CASSSRLAGVTDTQYF.

The genes are TRBV7-9 and TRBJ1-1; D ambiguous. Trimming cost V 4 bases and J 0 bases, with 3 bases left between them. The CDR3 is 12 amino acids. From germline, CDR1 is SEHNR and CDR2 FQNEAQ (reference sequence). The CDR3 region has the DNA TGTGCCAGCAGCTCGATGAACACTGAAGCTTTCTTT. Its translation is CASSSMNTEAFF.

This clonotype was seen more than once but under ten times. V usage is TRBV28 and J usage is TRBJ2-7; D unresolved. Deletions cut 5 bases from V and 1 base from J, with 12 bases between. Germline V lookup: CDR1 MDHEN, CDR2 SYDVKM. The length of the CDR3 is 14 residues. This chain's CDR3 is CASSIQLGSYEQYF. The CDR3 DNA reads TGTGCCAGCAGTATCCAACTCGGTTCCTACGAGCAGTACTTC. Using reference TRBV28 and TRBJ2-7 for the parts outside the CDR3, the full variable domain is DVKVTQSSRYLVKRTGEKVFLECVQDMDHENMFWYRQDPGLGLRLIYFSYDVKMKEKGDIPEGYSVSREKKERFSLILESASTNQTSMYLCASSIQLGSYEQYFGPGTRLTVT.

This clonotype was seen repeatedly, ten times or more. This chain joins TRBV24-1 and TRBJ2-1; tentatively, D is TRBD1 or TRBD2 (5 bases each). The CDR3 covers 15 residues. The germline gives CDR1 KGHDR, CDR2 SFDVKD. V lost 9 bases, J lost 2 bases, and 16 bases lay in between. In nucleotides, the CDR3 is TGTGCCACCCGTCGGGGCGGAGACACCTACAATGAGCAGTTCTTC. This encodes CATRRGGDTYNEQFF.

About this clonotype itself: A much bigger clone sits one base away, suggesting this may be a read error. The chain carries TRBV7-8 and TRBJ1-2; 9 bases agree with TRBD1. With V trimmed by 3 bases and J by 7 bases, 9 bases remained unmatched. CDR1 is SGHVS and CDR2 is FQNEAQ in the germline V gene. The CDR3 spans 15 residues. The CDR3 loop reads CASSLGQGISCGYTF. The CDR3 DNA reads as TGTGCCAGCAGCTTGGGACAGGGCATAAGCTGTGGCTACACCTTC.

This clonotype was found a few times. A much larger clone lies a single base off, so this may be a read error. The CDR3 DNA follows: TGTGCCATCAGTTCCACAGATACGCAGTATTTT. Translated: CAISSTDTQYF. The chain combines TRBV10-3 with TRBJ2-3, with D unresolved. Germline CDR1 ENHRY, CDR2 SYGVKD. CDR3 size: 11 residues. Deletions cut 5 bases from V and 2 bases from J, with 2 bases between.